This TCR beta chain was obtained from a study of response to subunit inactivated influenza vaccine. Study conclusions and caveats: T cells newly recruited by each seasonal influenza vaccination are few, the authors suggested.

On this clonotype itself: The antigen remains unidentified.

Via MiXCR, TCRdb re-called the RT-PCR reads, giving one row per CDR3 protein. The table records hundreds of thousands of distinct CDR3 sequences, roughly 10% of them present only once. The receptor was derived from a man in his fifties or sixties who received an inactivated influenza vaccine. The input for sequencing was PBMCs from blood, taken on the day of vaccination.

CDR3 sequence reads: CAGRDRGAYEQYF. The DNA of the CDR3 is TGTGCCGGAAGGGACAGGGGAGCCTACGAGCAGTACTTC. The chain links TRBV10-3 to TRBJ2-7; 10 nucleotides match TRBD1. Germline CDR1 is ENHRY and CDR2 is SYGVKD. The J segment lost 2 bases and the V segment lost 11 bases, leaving 6 bases of the junction unmatched. The CDR3 runs 13 residues.